This T cell receptor (beta chain) was sequenced for a study of T-cell reconstitution after alpha-beta-depleted transplantation in children. This CDR3 spans 14 amino acids. Germline loops: CDR1 SGHDT, CDR2 YYEEEE. V lost 4 bases to trimming and J lost 1 base, with 9 bases between them. A library of TCRbeta sequences, prepared with unique molecular identifiers, was generated. Via MiXCR, TCRdb re-called the PCR reads, giving one row per CDR3 protein. Among about 610,000 distinct CDR3 sequences, about 10% were seen once, and the ten largest hold about 4.2%. The TCR originated in a human donor who donated a stem cell graft to a child with acute myeloid leukemia. Sequencing used PBMCs from the stem cell graft donor, obtained from the stem cell graft. The chain combines TRBV5-6 with TRBJ2-1; D tentatively fits TRBD1 or TRBD2 (5 bases each). CDR3 in amino acids: CASSHGGSYNEQFF. The CDR3 DNA reads TGTGCCAGCAGCCATGGGGGTTCCTACAATGAGCAGTTCTTC.